This TCR beta chain appears in the sequencing data of a study of T cell changes during pregnancy in multiple sclerosis. The protocol was immunoSEQ multiplex PCR, while the TCRdb copy is restricted to in-frame clones and leaves out a portion. The table records 20,000 to 25,000 clones, approximately 86% of them present only once. The input for sequencing was CD4+ T cells from peripheral blood mononuclear cells, taken in the first trimester of pregnancy. This receptor was identified in a female donor in good health, enrolled as a control in a pregnancy study.

CDR3 nucleotide sequence: TGTGCCAGCTCTCGCTCGGGACACCAGAACACTGAAGCTTTCTTT. Translated, it gives CASSRSGHQNTEAFF. This chain links TRBV7-3 with TRBJ1-1, with a tentative D call TRBD1 (6 bases). The CDR3 runs to 15 residues. Germline-derived CDR1 and CDR2 are SGHTA and FQGTGA. Trimming took off 8 bases at V and 1 base at J, with 17 bases between the two ends. Together with reference TRBV7-3 and TRBJ1-1, the CDR3 gives the full variable domain: GAGVSQTPSNKVTEKGKYVELRCDPISGHTALYWYRQSLGQGPEFLIYFQGTGAADDSGLPNDRFFAVRPEGSVSTLKIQRTERGDSAVYLCASSRSGHQNTEAFFGQGTRLTVV.